The 23 T cell receptor beta chains in this list originate from one sample, sequenced in a study of cytomegalovirus exposure and HLA in healthy donors. Some clones are missing from TCRdb's copy, which holds only in-frame ones; the method was immunoSEQ multiplex PCR. The sample yields tens of thousands of clones, roughly 94% seen once. The material sequenced was PBMCs. The receptors shown here come from a man in his late teens or twenties in good health and CMV-seropositive.

The V gene is TRBV6-6, the J gene TRBJ1-4; 10 positions agree with TRBD1. CDR1 MNHNY and CDR2 SVGAGI come from the germline V gene (reference sequence). This CDR3 is built from 14 residues. Losses at the gene ends were 6 bases for V and 6 bases for J; bases not matched to a gene: 4. CDR3 DNA sequence: TGTGCCAGCAGCCCCGGGACAGGGGATGAAAAACTGTTTTTT. Translated, it gives CASSPGTGDEKLFF.

This chain joins TRBV11-2 and TRBJ1-3; possibly TRBD1 for D (5 bases). This CDR3 is 15 amino acids long. Germline-derived CDR1 and CDR2 are SGHAT and FQNNGV. V was shortened by 4 bases and J by 4 bases, with 14 bases between the two germline ends. The CDR3 reads CASSSRTISGNTIYF. DNA of the CDR3: TGTGCCAGCAGCTCGCGGACAATATCAGGAAACACCATATATTTT.

The genes are TRBV18 and TRBJ2-3; D is ambiguous. V lost 3 bases, J lost 3 bases, and 4 bases lay in between. Germline-derived CDR1 and CDR2 are KGHSH and LQKENI. The CDR3 extends over 12 amino acids. This chain's CDR3 is CASSPMTDTQYF. CDR3 DNA: TGTGCCAGCTCACCCATGACAGATACGCAGTATTTT.

The chain has TRBV7-3 and TRBJ1-1, with a possible D match to TRBD1 (6 bases). V was cut by 5 bases and J by 4 bases, with 17 bases left in between. Germline CDR1 and CDR2: SGHTA and FQGTGA. The CDR3 has 15 residues. The chain's CDR3 is CASSRLGGQSTEAFF. DNA for the CDR3: TGTGCCAGCAGCCGCTTGGGGGGGCAGAGCACTGAAGCTTTCTTT.

This rearrangement joins TRBV11-2 to TRBJ2-1, with TRBD1 matching 7 bases. Losses at the gene ends were 1 base for V and 7 bases for J; bases not matched to a gene: 13. The V gene's germline CDR1 is SGHAT and CDR2 FQNNGV. The CDR3 extends over 17 amino acids. The CDR3 here is CASSLARTGPRGNEQFF. The CDR3, as DNA: TGTGCCAGCAGCTTAGCCCGGACAGGACCAAGGGGGAATGAGCAGTTCTTC. Full variable domain (missing parts from reference TRBV11-2 and TRBJ2-1): EAGVAQSPRYKIIEKRQSVAFWCNPISGHATLYWYQQILGQGPKLLIQFQNNGVVDDSQLPKDRFSAERLKGVDSTLKIQPAKLEDSAVYLCASSLARTGPRGNEQFFGPGTRLTVL.

The chain uses TRBV7-2 and TRBJ1-5, with a tentative D call TRBD1 (6 bases). CDR3 length: 13 amino acids. CDR1 is SGHTA and CDR2 is FQGNSA in the germline V gene. V lost 6 bases and J lost 4, with 10 bases in between. In DNA form, the CDR3 reads TGTGCCAGCAGACAGGGTTGGAATCAGCCCCAGCATTTT. It yields the protein CASRQGWNQPQHF.

The V call is TRBV4-2, the J call TRBJ1-3; D unresolved. V was pared by 0 bases and J by 1 base, with 7 bases between. The CDR3 contains 15 residues. Germline V gene sequence: CDR1 LGHNA, CDR2 YNFKEQ. In DNA, the CDR3 is TGTGCCAGCAGCCAAGAAGGGAGATCTGGAAACACCATATATTTT. Protein: CASSQEGRSGNTIYF.

V is TRBV7-9 and J is TRBJ2-7; no clear D gene. There are 15 residues in the CDR3. From germline, CDR1 is SEHNR and CDR2 FQNEAQ (reference sequence). Trimming took off 7 bases at V and 0 bases at J, with 16 bases between the two ends. CDR3 sequence: CASTRSTASSYEQYF. As DNA, the CDR3 is TGTGCCAGCACGAGATCCACGGCTAGCTCCTACGAGCAGTACTTC.

This chain links TRBV4-2 with TRBJ2-3; TRBD2 matches at 8 bases. The CDR3 is 15 amino acids. V dropped 4 bases and J dropped 10; count of bases not matched to a gene: 13. Germline CDR1 and CDR2: LGHNA and YNFKEQ. The CDR3 protein is CASSPGLAVAKAQYF. The CDR3, as DNA: TGTGCCAGCAGCCCTGGACTAGCCGTAGCCAAGGCGCAGTATTTT.

The J gene is TRBJ1-4, the V gene TRBV5-1; no reliable D call. The ends were cut back, 4 bases at V and 0 bases at J, with 7 bases in the middle. The V gene's germline CDR1 is SGHRS and CDR2 YFSETQ. The CDR3 covers 14 residues. The CDR3 spells CASSPLATNEKLFF. The DNA of the CDR3 is TGCGCCAGCAGCCCACTTGCAACTAATGAAAAACTGTTTTTT.

The CDR3 loop is CASSSIAGGAFF. CDR3 nucleotide sequence: TGTGCCAGCAGCTCCATAGCGGGAGGAGCGTTCTTC. The gene calls are TRBV7-9 and TRBJ2-1, with 10 bases fitting TRBD2. The junction had 6 bases not matched to a gene; V was cut back by 4 bases and J by 15 bases. CDR1 is SEHNR and CDR2 is FQNEAQ in the germline V gene (reference sequence). This CDR3 region has 12 residues.

The chain uses TRBV2 and TRBJ2-5, with TRBD2 matching over 13 bases. The V gene's germline CDR1 is SNHLY and CDR2 FYNNEI. CDR3 size: 15 residues. J gave up 7 bases and V 5 bases, and 7 bases lay outside the gene matches. The CDR3 bases are TGTGCCAGCAGTCCCGGACTAGCGGGAGACGGGACCCAGTACTTC. It is translated as CASSPGLAGDGTQYF.

This chain connects TRBV7-2 to TRBJ2-5; D is unresolved. Trimming took 1 base from V and 0 from J, leaving 6 bases between them. Germline CDR1 and CDR2: SGHTA and FQGNSA. This CDR3 is 14 amino acids long. DNA for the CDR3: TGTGCCAGCAGCTTAGAACAGTACCAAGAGACCCAGTACTTC. Translating it yields CASSLEQYQETQYF. The full variable domain, in which reference TRBV7-2 and TRBJ2-5 provide the parts outside the CDR3, is GAGVSQSPSNKVTEKGKDVELRCDPISGHTALYWYRQSLGQGLEFLIYFQGNSAPDKSGLPSDRFSAERTGGSVSTLTIQRTQQEDSAVYLCASSLEQYQETQYFGPGTRLLVL.

This chain uses TRBV30 with TRBJ1-5, with a tentative D call TRBD1 (5 bases). This CDR3 comprises 13 residues. Trimming left V 5 bases short and J 0 bases short, with 8 bases between. Per germline, CDR1 GTSNPN and CDR2 SVGIG (reference sequence). This CDR3 reads CAWSGNSNQPQHF. The CDR3 DNA reads TGTGCCTGGTCAGGGAATAGCAATCAGCCCCAGCATTTT.

This chain connects TRBV18 to TRBJ2-5; D gene unclear. V was clipped by 3 bases and J by 0 bases, with 2 bases between them. This CDR3 is 12 amino acids long. Germline V lookup: CDR1 KGHSH, CDR2 LQKENI. The CDR3 DNA reads TGTGCCAGCTCACCCAACCAAGAGACCCAGTACTTC. Protein product: CASSPNQETQYF. Variable domain in full (rest from reference TRBV18 and TRBJ2-5): NAGVMQNPRHLVRRRGQEARLRCSPMKGHSHVYWYRQLPEEGLKFMVYLQKENIIDESGMPKERFSAEFPKEGPSILRIQQVVRGDSAAYFCASSPNQETQYFGPGTRLLVL.

J is TRBJ2-5 and V is TRBV5-6, with a possible D match to TRBD1 (5 bases). The CDR3 has 15 residues. The germline V gene has CDR1 SGHDT and CDR2 YYEEEE. V was clipped by 4 bases and J by 0 bases, with 13 bases between them. The CDR3 spells CASSPQEIYQETQYF. The DNA of the CDR3 is TGTGCCAGCAGCCCACAGGAAATCTACCAAGAGACCCAGTACTTC.

The CDR3 DNA reads as TGCAGCGTTGAAGACAGGGGCCTAAACACTGAAGCTTTCTTT. It specifies CSVEDRGLNTEAFF. The chain employs TRBV29-1 and TRBJ1-1, with a tentative D call TRBD1 (6 bases). Germline V lookup: CDR1 SQVTM, CDR2 ANQGSEA. There are 14 residues in the CDR3. Trimming cost V 0 bases and J 2 bases, with 10 bases left between them.

This sequence joins TRBV4-3 and TRBJ2-1, with D possibly TRBD2 on 6 matching bases. V was cut by 0 bases and J by 7 bases, with 16 bases left in between. CDR3 length: 16 residues. Germline CDR1 and CDR2: LGHNA and YSLEER. CDR3 loop: CASSQDGRGGQNEQFF. In nucleotides, the CDR3 is TGCGCCAGCAGCCAAGATGGGCGGGGCGGTCAAAATGAGCAGTTCTTC.

The V call is TRBV11-2, the J call TRBJ1-6; 7 bases are shared with TRBD1. The V gene end was trimmed by 5 bases and the J gene end by 13 bases; junction bases not matched to a gene: 14. The CDR3 totals 15 residues. The germline gives CDR1 SGHAT, CDR2 FQNNGV. The CDR3 loop is CASSAKVQGILPLHF. The CDR3 DNA reads as TGTGCCAGCAGCGCCAAGGTACAGGGGATTCTTCCCCTCCACTTT.

The chain carries TRBV28 and TRBJ1-2; TRBD1 is a possible D gene (6 bases). Germline V gives CDR1 MDHEN, CDR2 SYDVKM. V gave up 5 bases and J gave up 2 bases, with 27 bases separating them. The CDR3 consists of 19 residues. The CDR3 sequence: CASSPLGELLDSENYGYTF. CDR3 bases: TGTGCCAGCAGTCCCCTGGGGGAACTGCTGGACAGCGAAAACTATGGCTACACCTTC.

The chain links TRBV5-4 to TRBJ1-4; tentative D call: TRBD1 (5 bases). V was trimmed by 1 base and J by 6 bases, leaving 10 bases between them. Germline V gene data show CDR1 as SGHNT and CDR2 as YYREEE (reference sequence). The CDR3 has 14 amino acids. CDR3 amino acids: CASSLWGLDEKLFF. CDR3 nucleotides: TGTGCCAGCAGCTTGTGGGGCCTAGATGAAAAACTGTTTTTT.

The rearrangement joins TRBV25-1 to TRBJ2-2; 8 bases line up with TRBD1. CDR1 MGHDK and CDR2 SYGVNS come from the germline V gene. The CDR3 is 16 amino acids. V lost 0 bases, J lost 5 bases, and 5 bases stayed unmatched. CDR3 loop: CASSEYGQGETGELFF. In nucleotides, the CDR3 is TGTGCCAGCAGTGAATACGGACAGGGTGAGACCGGGGAGCTGTTTTTT. The full variable domain, rest sourced from reference TRBV25-1 and TRBJ2-2, is EADIYQTPRYLVIGTGKKITLECSQTMGHDKMYWYQQDPGMELHLIHYSYGVNSTEKGDLSSESTVSRIRTEHFPLTLESARPSHTSQYLCASSEYGQGETGELFFGEGSRLTVL.

The chain recombines TRBV12-5 with TRBJ2-1, with TRBD2 matching 11 bases. The CDR3 runs to 16 residues. J was trimmed by 3 bases and V by 4 bases; bases with no gene match: 5. The germline CDR1 and CDR2 sequences are LGHNT and FRNRAP. The CDR3 DNA is TGTGCTAGTGGTTCCGCGCTAGCGGGGGGCTACAATGAGCAGTTCTTC. Translated, it gives CASGSALAGGYNEQFF. The variable domain in full, completed from reference TRBV12-5 and TRBJ2-1, reads DARVTQTPRHKVTEMGQEVTMRCQPILGHNTVFWYRQTMMQGLELLAYFRNRAPLDDSGMPKDRFSAEMPDATLATLKIQPSEPRDSAVYFCASGSALAGGYNEQFFGPGTRLTVL.